These 2 T cell receptor beta chains came from one sample sequenced in a study of graft-versus-host responses after intestinal transplantation. These TCRs are of unknown antigen specificity. TCRdb keeps only in-frame clones here, not all; method: immunoSEQ multiplex PCR. Here the sample spans about 88,000 clones, about 95% being singletons. The specimen comprised unstimulated CD4+ T cells sorted from spleen or lymph node cells, sampled before transplant. The receptors originated from a human donor who was the organ donor for an intestinal transplant.

The chain joins TRBV19 to TRBJ2-7; D not resolved. V gave up 6 bases and J gave up 0 bases, with 12 bases separating them. Germline V gene lookup returns CDR1 LNHDA and CDR2 SQIVND (reference sequence). The CDR3 has 14 residues. The CDR3 coding sequence is TGTGCCAGTAGCCCGGACGGCTACTCCTACGAGCAGTACTTC. Translation gives CASSPDGYSYEQYF.

The V gene is TRBV15, the J gene TRBJ1-3; unclear D gene. V was trimmed by 3 bases and J by 0 bases, leaving 12 bases between them. Germline-derived CDR1 and CDR2 are LNHNV and YYDKDF (reference sequence). The CDR3 sequence is 16 residues long. DNA of the CDR3: TGTGCCACCAGCAGGGATGGACTGAACTCTGGAAACACCATATATTTT. This gives the protein CATSRDGLNSGNTIYF.